The TCR beta chain under discussion was sequenced for a study of blood T cell repertoires in COVID-19. Profiled with immunoSEQ multiplex PCR; TCRdb holds only in-frame clones, not every one. The repertoire holds 77,000 or so clones, with around nine tenths as singletons. The CDR3 length is 16 residues. Germline V gene data show CDR1 as LGHDT and CDR2 as YNNKEL (reference sequence). J lost 7 bases, V lost 4 bases, and 13 bases had no gene match. The chain uses TRBV3-1 (or the pseudogene TRBV3-2) and TRBJ2-1; 7 bases map to TRBD1. This sequence was found in a man in his fifties with active COVID-19. The sample consisted of peripheral blood. CDR3 amino acids: CASSLRGRAGGNEQFF. The CDR3 DNA reads as TGTGCCAGCAGCCTACGGGGAAGGGCAGGGGGTAATGAGCAGTTCTTC.